These T cell receptor beta chains were read from a single sample in a study of graft-versus-host responses after intestinal transplantation. Libraries were prepared by immunoSEQ multiplex PCR; TCRdb keeps only in-frame clonotypes and omits some of them. This sample carries 20,000 to 25,000 clones, around 92% of them seen once, and the ten largest clones take roughly 43%. This sample comprised PBMCs, obtained 262 days after intestinal transplant. These receptors were obtained from a human patient who received an intestinal transplant, so some T cells may come from the graft donor. Both conserved end residues are part of each CDR3. D genes are given only for firm matches. A clone size is listed for some rows: how often the clone was seen (once, few, many), or a class if it is expanded.

NA	TRBD2	TRBV7-3	TRBJ2-7	CASSASGLAGGNSYEQYF	TGTGCCAGCAGCGCTTCGGGACTAGCGGGAGGGAACTCCTACGAGCAGTACTTC
NA	NA	TRBV6-1	TRBJ1-2	CAVTKGEGGYGYTF	TGTGCCGTTACTAAGGGGGAGGGAGGGTATGGCTACACCTTC
NA	TRBD1	TRBV5-6	TRBJ2-5	CASSSTGEAEWYQETQYF	TGTGCCAGCAGCTCGACAGGGGAGGCTGAATGGTACCAAGAGACCCAGTACTTC
NA	TRBD2	TRBV5-6	TRBJ2-7	CASSWTSGISEQYF	TGTGCCAGCAGCTGGACTAGCGGGATAAGCGAGCAGTACTTC
NA	TRBD2	TRBV9	TRBJ2-1	CASSVVSGLSGLAGYNEQFF	TGTGCCAGCAGCGTAGTCTCTGGGCTATCCGGACTAGCGGGGTACAATGAGCAGTTCTTC
once	TRBD1	TRBV6-5	TRBJ1-2	CASRPTRDRDGYTF	TGTGCCAGCAGACCTACCCGGGACAGGGATGGCTACACCTTC
once	TRBD1	TRBV6-1	TRBJ1-5	CASSEPGQGYQPQHF	TGTGCCAGCAGTGAACCCGGACAGGGATACCAGCCCCAGCATTTT
NA	NA	TRBV4-1	TRBJ2-7	CASSQEISGYEQYF	TGCGCCAGCAGCCAAGAAATTTCAGGGTACGAGCAGTACTTC
NA	NA	TRBV7-9	TRBJ1-1	CASSLAGRIMNTEAFF	TGTGCCAGCAGCTTAGCGGGTCGGATAATGAACACTGAAGCTTTCTTT
NA	TRBD1	TRBV28	TRBJ1-3	CASSWTGRGNTIYF	TGTGCCAGCTCTTGGACAGGGCGAGGAAACACCATATATTTT
NA	NA	TRBV28	TRBJ1-6	CASRLYNSPLHF	TGTGCCAGCAGACTCTATAATTCACCCCTCCACTTT
NA	NA	TRBV7-9	TRBJ1-2	CASSLGTWLDYGYTF	TGTGCCAGCAGCTTAGGAACATGGCTCGACTATGGCTACACCTTC
NA	TRBD1	TRBV2	TRBJ2-2	CASTYRGMGTGELFF	TGTGCCAGCACTTACAGGGGGATGGGCACCGGGGAGCTGTTTTTT
NA	NA	TRBV7-9	TRBJ1-5	CASSLAAGDNQPQHF	TGTGCCAGCAGCTTGGCGGCAGGTGATAATCAGCCCCAGCATTTT
once	TRBD2	TRBV10-1	TRBJ2-2	CASSGGLAAGELFF	TGCGCCAGCAGTGGGGGACTAGCGGCCGGGGAGCTGTTTTTT
NA	NA	TRBV4-1	TRBJ2-1	CASSPRQLYNEQFF	TGCGCCAGCAGCCCTAGACAGTTATACAATGAGCAGTTCTTC
NA	NA	TRBV4-2	TRBJ2-2	CASSQRAGELFF	TGTGCCAGCAGCCAAAGGGCCGGGGAGCTGTTTTTT
NA	TRBD1	TRBV18	TRBJ2-2	CASSRPLSGQGTIISYTGELFF	TGTGCCAGCTCACGACCCCTATCAGGACAGGGGACCATAATAAGTTACACCGGGGAGCTGTTTTTT
NA	NA	TRBV19	TRBJ1-5	CASSMSIYSNQPQHF	TGTGCCAGTAGTATGTCCATATATAGCAATCAGCCCCAGCATTTT
once	NA	TRBV4-2	TRBJ2-7	CASSQDLETYEQYF	TGTGCCAGCAGCCAAGATCTAGAAACCTACGAGCAGTACTTC
NA	NA	TRBV6-6	TRBJ2-5	CASSRSTGEFGTQYF	TGTGCCAGCAGCCGATCGACGGGGGAGTTCGGGACCCAGTACTTC
NA	NA	TRBV13	TRBJ2-3	CASSSGEGTDTQYF	TGTGCCAGCAGCTCAGGGGAAGGTACAGATACGCAGTATTTT
NA	NA	TRBV5-8	TRBJ1-1	CASSSGLPEAFF	TGTGCCAGCAGCTCAGGTCTTCCCGAAGCTTTCTTT
NA	TRBD2	TRBV28	TRBJ2-1	CASSPPGLAGGLMGEQFF	TGTGCCAGCAGTCCGCCGGGACTAGCGGGAGGCCTGATGGGGGAGCAGTTCTTC
NA	TRBD2	TRBV7-9	TRBJ2-1	CASSLAGTSGHNEQFF	TGTGCCAGCAGCTTAGCAGGGACTAGCGGGCACAATGAGCAGTTCTTC
NA	NA	TRBV2	TRBJ1-3	CASSPSTDSGNTIYF	TGTGCCAGCAGCCCATCGACAGATTCTGGAAACACCATATATTTT
once	NA	TRBV30	TRBJ2-7	CAWKVGGSRRQQYF	TGTGCCTGGAAAGTGGGAGGTAGCCGGAGACAGCAGTACTTC
once	NA	TRBV30	TRBJ1-2	CAWSGGYLSGALGYTF	TGTGCCTGGAGCGGTGGCTACCTTTCAGGGGCCCTTGGCTACACCTTC
few	NA	TRBV2	TRBJ2-3	CASRRDPDTDTQYF	TGTGCCAGCAGGCGGGACCCAGACACAGATACGCAGTATTTT
NA	TRBD2	TRBV7-2	TRBJ2-3	CASSKLAARTDTQYF	TGTGCCAGCAGCAAACTAGCGGCCCGCACAGATACGCAGTATTTT
NA	TRBD1	TRBV7-9	TRBJ1-5	CASSSDREYIQPQHF	TGTGCCAGCAGTTCGGACAGGGAATATATTCAGCCCCAGCATTTT
NA	NA	TRBV4-1	TRBJ2-1	CASSLLDSSSYNEQFF	TGCGCCAGCAGCCTCCTGGACAGTTCATCCTACAATGAGCAGTTCTTC
NA	TRBD1	TRBV10-2	TRBJ2-7	CATALPGQGAFYEQYF	TGCGCCACCGCTTTACCGGGACAGGGCGCATTCTACGAGCAGTACTTC
NA	NA	TRBV7-9	TRBJ1-1	CASSSTGRLEAFF	TGTGCCAGCAGCTCGACGGGCCGTTTGGAAGCTTTCTTT
NA	NA	TRBV10-1	TRBJ2-2	CASSESVTGVGTGELFF	TGCGCCAGCAGTGAGTCCGTGACGGGAGTTGGCACCGGGGAGCTGTTTTTT
NA	TRBD1	TRBV30	TRBJ2-7	CAWSARSGTGLPFGYEQYF	TGTGCCTGGAGCGCCCGTTCCGGGACAGGGCTCCCCTTCGGCTACGAGCAGTACTTC
NA	NA	TRBV30	TRBJ1-5	CAWSVRGDQPQHF	TGTGCCTGGAGTGTACGGGGCGATCAGCCCCAGCATTTT
NA	NA	TRBV11-2	TRBJ1-2	CASSLGSSYGYTF	TGTGCCAGCAGCTTGGGTAGCTCCTATGGCTACACCTTC
NA	TRBD2	TRBV5-1	TRBJ2-5	CASSLGLASGSQETQYF	TGCGCCAGCAGCTTGGGTCTAGCTAGCGGGTCCCAAGAGACCCAGTACTTC
NA	NA	TRBV30	TRBJ2-5	CAWKPPGRTQYF	TGTGCCTGGAAACCCCCAGGCAGGACCCAGTACTTC
NA	TRBD2	TRBV7-3	TRBJ2-1	CASSLRWLGLGQFF	TGTGCCAGCAGCTTAAGGTGGCTCGGACTAGGGCAGTTCTTC
NA	NA	TRBV7-9	TRBJ2-3	CASRFSEDTQYF	TGTGCCAGCAGATTTAGCGAAGATACGCAGTATTTT
NA	NA	TRBV5-6	TRBJ2-7	CASKTGTASYEQYF	TGTGCCAGCAAGACCGGGACGGCTTCCTACGAGCAGTACTTC
NA	NA	TRBV2	TRBJ2-2	CASSESGELFF	TGTGCCAGCAGTGAATCGGGGGAGCTGTTTTTT
NA	TRBD1	TRBV10-1	TRBJ2-7	CASSDPGTATYEQYF	TGCGCCAGCAGTGACCCCGGGACAGCAACCTACGAGCAGTACTTC
NA	NA	TRBV30	TRBJ2-7	CAWSVGTQYEQYF	TGTGCCTGGAGTGTCGGGACCCAGTACGAGCAGTACTTC
NA	NA	TRBV6-6	TRBJ2-5	CASSSYSGETQYF	TGTGCCAGCAGTTCCTACAGCGGAGAGACCCAGTACTTC
NA	NA	TRBV19	TRBJ1-2	CASSIDRTYGYTF	TGTGCCAGTAGTATTGACAGAACCTATGGCTACACCTTC
NA	NA	TRBV6-6	TRBJ1-3	CASSYSTRFRDTIYF	TGTGCCAGCAGTTACTCGACAAGGTTTAGGGACACCATATATTTT
NA	NA	TRBV18	TRBJ2-7	CASSPIPGKTYEQYF	TGTGCCAGCTCACCAATACCCGGCAAGACCTACGAGCAGTACTTC
NA	NA	TRBV6-6	TRBJ1-4	CASSYAPGGEKLFF	TGTGCCAGCAGTTACGCCCCTGGGGGTGAAAAACTGTTTTTT
NA	NA	TRBV30	TRBJ1-4	CAWSVMEGLGEKLFF	TGTGCCTGGAGTGTGATGGAGGGGTTAGGGGAAAAACTGTTTTTT
NA	TRBD2	TRBV11-3	TRBJ2-7	CASSSGGDGLSYEQYF	TGTGCCAGCAGTTCGGGGGGGGACGGACTATCCTACGAGCAGTACTTC
NA	NA	TRBV30	TRBJ1-3	CAWSVQGRSGNTIYF	TGTGCCTGGAGTGTTCAGGGGCGCTCTGGAAACACCATATATTTT
NA	TRBD1	TRBV9	TRBJ2-7	CASSVGAGGYEQYF	TGTGCCAGCAGCGTCGGAGCAGGGGGCTACGAGCAGTACTTC
NA	NA	TRBV19	TRBJ1-5	CASSQYSNQPQHF	TGTGCCAGTAGTCAGTATAGCAATCAGCCCCAGCATTTT
NA	NA	TRBV27	TRBJ2-7	CASSSPVSGSYEQYF	TGTGCCAGCAGTTCCCCCGTGTCCGGCTCCTACGAGCAGTACTTC
NA	NA	TRBV6-1	TRBJ2-7	CASGGNEQYF	TGTGCCAGCGGGGGGAACGAGCAGTACTTC
NA	TRBD1	TRBV28	TRBJ2-3	CASSETTGEVADTQYF	TGTGCCAGCAGTGAAACGACAGGGGAAGTAGCAGATACGCAGTATTTT